Listed below are T cell receptor beta chains from one sample, sequenced in a study of early T cells in non-severe SARS-CoV-2 infection. TCRdb reprocessed the 5' RACE reads with MiXCR, giving one entry per CDR3 protein. This table holds about 98,000 distinct CDR3 sequences, approximately 10% found once. Sequenced sample: whole blood. The receptors originated from an adult who was a healthcare worker with PCR-confirmed SARS-CoV-2 infection or an uninfected control (not recorded which). Each CDR3 is given without its conserved first and last residue.

cdr3_length: 13
v_call: TRBV7-6
cdr3_aa: ASSLLAGSAYEQY

cdr3_length: 12
v_call: TRBV5-1
cdr3_aa: ASSSLSTGNGYT

cdr3_length: 13
v_call: TRBV5-1
cdr3_aa: ASSLVGRNTDTQY

cdr3_length: 12
v_call: TRBV15
cdr3_aa: ATSINRGRYEQY

cdr3_length: 10
v_call: TRBV20-1
cdr3_aa: SARDRWNEQF

cdr3_length: 12
v_call: TRBV7-7
cdr3_aa: ASSSSRDSYEQY

cdr3_length: 15
v_call: TRBV5-6
cdr3_aa: ASSWEVRDSSYNEQF

cdr3_length: 15
v_call: TRBV27
cdr3_aa: ASSLSSGRAYTGELF

cdr3_length: 14
v_call: TRBV7-2
cdr3_aa: ASSLLGTREFYGYT

cdr3_length: 11
v_call: TRBV6-6
cdr3_aa: ASMPAGHYGYT

cdr3_length: 12
v_call: TRBV4-1
cdr3_aa: ASSHRQLNSPLH

cdr3_length: 14
v_call: TRBV27
cdr3_aa: ASSPRLAGRPETQY

cdr3_length: 14
v_call: TRBV4-1
cdr3_aa: ASSLDKLGGTDTQY

cdr3_length: 12
v_call: TRBV28
cdr3_aa: ASRPRTGKGEQY

cdr3_length: 13
v_call: TRBV29-1
cdr3_aa: SVVVLAGRNTEAF

cdr3_length: 18
v_call: TRBV23-1
cdr3_aa: ASSQGRLLAGGPFPDTQY

cdr3_length: 13
v_call: TRBV18
cdr3_aa: ASSPQTGSEEKLF

cdr3_length: 14
v_call: TRBV7-2
cdr3_aa: ASSYDVGLYPGGYT

cdr3_length: 12
v_call: TRBV2
cdr3_aa: ASQQGWVDTEAF

cdr3_length: 15
v_call: TRBV7-6
cdr3_aa: ASSLLGLAENTDTQY

cdr3_length: 11
v_call: TRBV14
cdr3_aa: ASSTTINEKLF

cdr3_length: 11
v_call: TRBV6-2/TRBV6-3
cdr3_aa: ASSQDSLYGYT

cdr3_length: 10
v_call: TRBV20-1
cdr3_aa: SGTGGTYEQY

cdr3_length: 12
v_call: TRBV18
cdr3_aa: ASYPGGLNTEAF

cdr3_length: 12
v_call: TRBV5-5
cdr3_aa: ASSLVDSPYEQY

cdr3_length: 12
v_call: TRBV5-6
cdr3_aa: ASSSGLPRREAF

cdr3_length: 11
v_call: TRBV6-5
cdr3_aa: ASSRQGNQPQH

cdr3_length: 9
v_call: TRBV29-1
cdr3_aa: SVGGQGKDT